This TCR beta chain was observed in a study of blood T cell repertoires in COVID-19. Germline V CDR1 and CDR2: SGHTA, FQGNSA. The CDR3 is made up of 13 amino acids. With 5 bases clipped from V and 6 bases from J, the junction kept 6 bases outside the gene matches. Sequenced by immunoSEQ multiplex PCR; TCRdb stores in-frame clones only, minus some. This repertoire shows nearly 250,000 clones, approximately 82% found once; its top ten account for around 1.8%. The chain uses TRBV7-2 and TRBJ2-7; TRBD2 aligns across 8 bases. The sample was peripheral blood. The source of this sequence is a woman at least 80 years old with acute or convalescent COVID-19. Here the CDR3 reads CASSRERGFEQYF. In DNA form, the CDR3 reads TGTGCCAGCAGCCGGGAGCGGGGGTTCGAGCAGTACTTC.